This T cell receptor beta chain was found in a study of T-cell memory formation after mild COVID-19. Study at large: The TCR clusters were mostly specific to one donor. Findings of the study overall: The study found contracting CD4+ clones mainly in CM and EM and contracting CD8+ clones in EMRA.

V was clipped by 4 bases and J by 6 bases, with 11 bases between them. Germline values: CDR1 SGHTA, CDR2 FQGNSA. This CDR3 has 13 amino acids. About this clonotype: The antigen remains undetermined.

MiXCR, applied by TCRdb to the 5' RACE reads, yields one record per CDR3 protein. The sample contains about 390,000 distinct CDR3 sequences, around 21% of which appear only once. The rearrangement links TRBV7-2 to TRBJ2-3; D gene ambiguous. This receptor was taken from an adult woman who had mild COVID-19 (a few samples of this study predate the infection). Cell type and time point are not known. Sequencing input: PBMCs or a T cell subset sorted from them (not recorded which). CDR3 loop: CASSSRSGDTQYF. CDR3 sequence (DNA): TGTGCCAGCAGCTCCAGATCCGGGGATACGCAGTATTTT.